A single sample gave rise to the 3 T cell receptor beta chains below, sequenced in a study of shared clonotypes between healthy human individuals (dated by TCRdb to 2019 to 2021). Libraries were prepared through the immunoSEQ multiplex PCR assay. Held by TCRdb, this immuneACCESS table contains in-frame sequences only and omits some clones. Under half of the omission traces to an unresolved V gene where checked; the cause of the rest is unknown. The sample yields some 1 million clones; about 75% were counted once. 1.4% of the sample comes from the top ten. Specimen: memory CD4+ T cells sorted from blood. Read against the paper, the sample's cell subset or site label means: CD45RA-negative fraction. All receptors derive from a man between 18 and 35 years old in good health.

This clone was seen at least ten times. This sample also contains other DNA sequences that code for the same CDR3. This rearrangement joins TRBV19 to TRBJ1-4, with D possibly matching TRBD1 (5 bases). The CDR3 spans 13 residues. Trimming removed 1 base from V and 8 bases from J, with 8 bases in between. Germline V gene sequence: CDR1 LNHDA, CDR2 SQIVND (reference sequence). This chain's CDR3 is CASSIATGEKLFF. The CDR3 nucleotides read TGTGCCAGTAGTATAGCTACAGGCGAAAAACTGTTTTTT.

V usage is TRBV14 and J usage is TRBJ2-1; 8 nucleotides match TRBD2. The germline V gene has CDR1 SGHDN and CDR2 FVKESK. Trimming cost V 4 bases and J 6 bases; bases outside gene matches: 8. The CDR3 length is 15 residues. The chain's CDR3 is CASSLTSAFGNEQFF. CDR3 coding DNA: TGTGCCAGCAGCCTGACTAGCGCCTTCGGCAATGAGCAGTTCTTC.

The chain recombines TRBV25-1 with TRBJ2-7; D is unclear. V gave up 4 bases and J gave up 5 bases, with 6 bases separating them. This CDR3 spans 11 amino acids. Germline lookup yields CDR1 MGHDK and CDR2 SYGVNS. CDR3 DNA sequence: TGTGCCAGCAGTGGAAGAAACGAGCAGTACTTC. It yields the protein CASSGRNEQYF.